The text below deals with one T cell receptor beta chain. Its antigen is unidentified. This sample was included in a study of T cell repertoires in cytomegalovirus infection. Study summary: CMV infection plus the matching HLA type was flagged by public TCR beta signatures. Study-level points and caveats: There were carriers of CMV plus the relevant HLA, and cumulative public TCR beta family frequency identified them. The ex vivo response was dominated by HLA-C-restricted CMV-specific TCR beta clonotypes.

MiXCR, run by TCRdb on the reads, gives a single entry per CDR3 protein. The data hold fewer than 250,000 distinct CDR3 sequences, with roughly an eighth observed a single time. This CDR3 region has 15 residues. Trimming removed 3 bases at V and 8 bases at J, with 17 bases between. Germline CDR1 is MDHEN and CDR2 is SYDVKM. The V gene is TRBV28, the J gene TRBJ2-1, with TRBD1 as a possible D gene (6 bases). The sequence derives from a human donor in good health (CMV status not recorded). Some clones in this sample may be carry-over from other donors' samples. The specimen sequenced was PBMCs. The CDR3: CASSFTGGRHHEQFF. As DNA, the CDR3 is TGTGCCAGCAGTTTCACTGGGGGCCGACACCATGAGCAGTTCTTC.